Presented here are 28 T cell receptor beta chains from one specimen sequenced in a study of CD8+ T cells in alopecia areata. Lesional scalp punch biopsies and peripheral blood came from alopecia areata patients. Reverse transcribed after extraction, RNA yielded cDNA as the sequencing template. TCRdb's copy holds only in-frame clones and misses some; the assay was immunoSEQ multiplex PCR. This table has roughly 20,000 clones, under 75% appearing once. The starting material was skin, obtained at week 0. These TCRs come from a human donor with alopecia areata.

The chain is built from TRBV19 and TRBJ2-7; 10 positions match TRBD1. V lost 3 bases and J lost 3; bases outside the gene matches: 2. The CDR3 covers 14 residues. CDR1 LNHDA and CDR2 SQIVND come from the germline V gene (reference sequence). CDR3 sequence: CASSIGTGDYEQYF. In nucleotides, the CDR3 is TGTGCCAGTAGTATCGGGACAGGGGACTACGAGCAGTACTTC.

The V and J genes are TRBV5-1 and TRBJ2-3; 10 bases match TRBD2. J gave up 2 bases and V 5 bases, and 8 bases lay outside the gene matches. From germline, CDR1 is SGHRS and CDR2 YFSETQ. The CDR3 covers 16 residues. Here the CDR3 reads CASSGGLAAATDTQYF. The DNA of the CDR3 is TGCGCCAGCAGTGGCGGACTAGCGGCGGCCACAGATACGCAGTATTTT.

V is TRBV6-5 and J is TRBJ1-2, with D uncertain. This CDR3 is 13 amino acids long. Deletions cut 2 bases from V and 4 bases from J, with 8 bases between. Germline V lookup: CDR1 MNHEY, CDR2 SVGAGI. CDR3: CASSYEGTYGYTF. For the CDR3, the DNA is TGTGCCAGCAGTTACGAGGGTACCTATGGCTACACCTTC.

V is TRBV4-1 and J is TRBJ1-2; D unresolved. Trimming shortened V by 4 bases and J by 5 bases, and 17 bases separated the two germline ends. Germline V gene lookup returns CDR1 MGHRA and CDR2 YSYEKL. This CDR3 has 15 residues. The CDR3 DNA sequence: TGCGCCAGCAGCCTTCAGAACTCAGAGACGTATGGCTACACCTTC. Its protein product is CASSLQNSETYGYTF.

The chain employs TRBV11-2 and TRBJ1-2; D is unresolved. CDR1 and CDR2 (germline): SGHAT, FQNNGV. Trimming took 5 bases from V and 7 from J, leaving 11 bases between them. CDR3 size: 12 residues. CDR3 nucleotide sequence: TGTGCCAGCAGCCTAAGTATGGGTGGCTACACCTTC. Translation gives CASSLSMGGYTF.

V gene TRBV5-1 combines with J gene TRBJ1-4, with a weak D call TRBD1 (6 bases). In germline, CDR1 is SGHRS, CDR2 YFSETQ. V lost 1 base and J lost 8, with 15 bases in between. The CDR3 consists of 15 residues. The CDR3 nucleotides are TGCGCCAGCAGCTTGTGGGCGGGGGGCGAAGAAAAACTGTTTTTT. Encoded protein: CASSLWAGGEEKLFF.

This clone was counted a few times. The V gene is TRBV19, the J gene TRBJ2-3, with D unclear. Per the germline V gene, CDR1 is LNHDA and CDR2 is SQIVND (reference sequence). The CDR3 sequence is 12 residues long. Between the trimmed V and J ends, which lost 5 bases and 4 bases, there was a span of 7 bases. The CDR3 sequence: CASSANADTQYF. The CDR3, as DNA: TGTGCCAGTAGTGCCAACGCAGATACGCAGTATTTT.

The V and J genes are TRBV6-5 and TRBJ2-5; D is unclear. Judging by the DNA end, TRBJ2-7 fits better; the J call may be wrong. CDR1 and CDR2 from the germline V gene are MNHEY and SVGAGI. CDR3 length equals 13 residues. This CDR3 reads CASSYPGSYEQYF. In DNA, the CDR3 is TGTGCCAGCAGTTACCCGGGCTCCTACGAGCAGTACTTC.

The chain is built from TRBV7-9 and TRBJ1-4; 7 bases are shared with TRBD1. CDR1 SEHNR and CDR2 FQNEAQ come from the germline V gene (reference sequence). V was clipped by 5 bases and J by 4 bases; unmatched bases: 7. This CDR3 comprises 15 residues. CDR3 bases: TGTGCCAGCAGCGGAAGACAGGGAATTAATGAAAAACTGTTTTTT. It translates to CASSGRQGINEKLFF.

The chain links TRBV10-3 to TRBJ2-5, with 8 bases fitting TRBD1. CDR1 is ENHRY and CDR2 is SYGVKD in the germline V gene. The V segment lost 6 bases and the J segment 2 bases; nucleotides outside the gene matches: 5. The CDR3 length is 14 residues. CDR3 sequence reads: CAISNRDRQETQYF. DNA of the CDR3: TGTGCCATCAGCAACCGGGACAGGCAAGAGACCCAGTACTTC.

V and J are TRBV29-1 and TRBJ2-1, with D tentatively TRBD1 or TRBD2 (5 bases each). Germline V gene lookup returns CDR1 SQVTM and CDR2 ANQGSEA. There are 17 residues in the CDR3. V was pared by 4 bases and J by 1 base, with 20 bases between. The CDR3 reads CSVVGTPERLSYNEQFF. The CDR3 DNA is TGCAGCGTTGTCGGGACCCCCGAGAGGCTATCCTACAATGAGCAGTTCTTC.

J is TRBJ1-2 and V is TRBV6-6; D is unclear. This CDR3 is 10 amino acids long. CDR1 is MNHNY, CDR2 SVGAGI, per germline (reference sequence). Trimming took 2 bases from V and 9 from J, leaving 4 bases between them. The CDR3 region has the DNA TGTGCCAGCAGTTACAGGAGCTACACCTTC. Protein: CASSYRSYTF.

This chain connects TRBV5-5 to TRBJ1-2; 7 bases are a match to TRBD1. V lost 3 bases, J lost 2 bases, and 1 base stayed unmatched. There are 13 residues in the CDR3. The germline gives CDR1 SGHKS, CDR2 YYEKEE (reference sequence). CDR3: CASSSGQNYGYTF. In DNA, the CDR3 is TGTGCCAGCAGCTCGGGACAGAACTATGGCTACACCTTC.

In this sample, this clone turned up a few times. The chain is built from TRBV7-2 and TRBJ1-5; D unclear. The CDR3 is 15 residues long. Looked up from germline, CDR1 is SGHTA and CDR2 is FQGNSA. V lost 2 bases, J lost 1 base, and 9 bases lay in between. CDR3: CASSLSTRSNQPQHF. The CDR3 region has the DNA TGTGCCAGCAGCTTATCCACAAGAAGCAATCAGCCCCAGCATTTT.

This clone has only a few counts. This chain connects TRBV7-9 to TRBJ2-1; 8 nucleotides align to TRBD2. The germline V gene encodes CDR1 SEHNR and CDR2 FQNEAQ (reference sequence). This CDR3 region has 17 residues. Germline trimming cut 3 bases from V and 2 bases from J; bases unmatched to any gene: 9. The CDR3 loop is CASSFPGAGGTYNEQFF. The DNA for the CDR3 is TGTGCCAGCAGCTTCCCTGGGGCGGGGGGAACCTACAATGAGCAGTTCTTC.

This chain links TRBV6-1 with TRBJ1-2; D gene ambiguous. V shed 5 bases and J shed 3 bases, with 10 bases lying between them. The CDR3 is 13 residues long. Per germline, CDR1 MNHNS and CDR2 SASEGT. The CDR3 region is CASSRASDYGYTF. The CDR3 nucleotides are TGTGCCAGCAGTCGGGCAAGCGACTATGGCTACACCTTC.

The chain uses TRBV9 and TRBJ2-3, with D maybe TRBD1 (5 bases). V was shortened by 0 bases and J by 0 bases, with 8 bases between the two germline ends. Germline CDR1 reads SGDLS; CDR2 reads YYNGEE. CDR3 length: 15 residues. The CDR3 DNA reads as TGTGCCAGCAGCGTAGGGAGACAGAGCACAGATACGCAGTATTTT. Translation gives CASSVGRQSTDTQYF.

The chain couples TRBV6-1 to TRBJ2-1, with a possible D match to TRBD2 (6 bases). V lost 7 bases and J 3 bases, leaving 16 bases between the germline ends. This CDR3 comprises 15 residues. From germline, CDR1 is MNHNS and CDR2 SASEGT. In DNA, the CDR3 is TGTGCCAGCAAAGTCGGCGGGGCGGGCTACAATGAGCAGTTCTTC. Encoded protein: CASKVGGAGYNEQFF.

The rearrangement links TRBV6-6 to TRBJ2-1; TRBD1 matches 9 bases. With 8 bases clipped from V and 8 bases from J, the junction kept 10 bases outside the gene matches. The CDR3 extends over 14 amino acids. Germline values: CDR1 MNHNY, CDR2 SVGAGI (reference sequence). The CDR3 reads CASRGQGTGDEQFF. The CDR3 DNA reads as TGTGCCAGCCGAGGACAGGGGACCGGAGATGAGCAGTTCTTC.

The genes are TRBV6-5 and TRBJ1-1; D is uncertain. There are 13 residues in the CDR3. Per germline, CDR1 MNHEY and CDR2 SVGAGI. Trimming removed 6 bases from V and 1 base from J, with 9 bases in between. The CDR3 coding sequence is TGTGCCAGCAGGGAGGTTGGGAACACTGAAGCTTTCTTT. Translating gives CASREVGNTEAFF.

This CDR3 reads CASSRLGGIGNTQYF. The CDR3 DNA reads as TGTGCCAGCAGTCGCTTAGGGGGTATTGGGAATACGCAGTATTTT. The chain employs TRBV6-5 and TRBJ2-3; TRBD1 is a possible D gene (6 bases). The CDR3 totals 15 residues. The V end lost 5 bases, the J end lost 7 bases, and 19 bases lay between the germline ends. Germline V gene sequence: CDR1 MNHEY, CDR2 SVGAGI.

This sequence joins TRBV7-9 and TRBJ2-7, with a possible D match to TRBD2 (6 bases). Between the trimmed V and J ends, which lost 1 base and 0 bases, there was a span of 7 bases. Germline-derived CDR1 and CDR2 are SEHNR and FQNEAQ (reference sequence). The CDR3 is 14 amino acids. CDR3 DNA sequence: TGTGCCAGCAGCTTAGGGACTAACTCCTACGAGCAGTACTTC. It is translated as CASSLGTNSYEQYF.

The chain combines TRBV6-1 with TRBJ2-4; 7 bases align to TRBD2. The CDR3 spans 14 residues. Germline loops: CDR1 MNHNS, CDR2 SASEGT. The V gene end was trimmed by 6 bases and the J gene end by 9 bases; junction bases not matched to a gene: 11. CDR3 loop: CASRGGVRELIQYF. The CDR3, as DNA: TGTGCCAGCAGGGGGGGGGTCAGGGAACTCATTCAGTACTTC.

This rearrangement joins TRBV7-9 to TRBJ2-3; TRBD2 agrees at 16 bases. V dropped 5 bases and J dropped 4; count of bases not matched to a gene: 12. CDR1 is SEHNR and CDR2 is FQNEAQ in the germline V gene (reference sequence). This CDR3 is built from 19 residues. The CDR3 region has the DNA TGTGCCAGCAGCCCGGGACTAGCGGGGGGGCCTTTATTAGCAGATACGCAGTATTTT. This codes for CASSPGLAGGPLLADTQYF.

The chain has TRBV7-9 and TRBJ1-2; tentative D call: TRBD1 (5 bases). Germline values: CDR1 SEHNR, CDR2 FQNEAQ (reference sequence). Trimming pared 4 bases from V and 8 bases from J, leaving 20 bases between. The CDR3 covers 15 residues. CDR3 sequence (DNA): TGTGCCAGCAGCTCCCCCGAGGCAAGCGGGGGAGGCTACACCTTC. This encodes CASSSPEASGGGYTF.

This clone came up a few times. This chain links TRBV4-2 with TRBJ2-7; D is possibly TRBD1 or TRBD2 (5 bases each). The CDR3 sequence is 17 residues long. Trimming removed 0 bases from V and 5 bases from J, with 20 bases in between. CDR1 is LGHNA and CDR2 is YNFKEQ in the germline V gene. Here the CDR3 DNA reads TGTGCCAGCAGCCAAGATCCCGCGTCACCGGGGCTCAACGAGCAGTACTTC. This encodes CASSQDPASPGLNEQYF.

The rearrangement uses TRBV11-1 and TRBJ2-1; 8 bases map to TRBD2. CDR1 is SGHAT and CDR2 is FQDESV in the germline V gene (reference sequence). The CDR3 is made up of 14 amino acids. V was pared by 1 base and J by 7 bases, with 3 bases of the junction left unmatched. CDR3: CASSLGRGVNEQFF. The CDR3 nucleotides read TGTGCCAGCAGCTTAGGGCGGGGGGTGAATGAGCAGTTCTTC.

The chain recombines TRBV6-5 with TRBJ2-5, with 9 bases that match TRBD2. Germline values: CDR1 MNHEY, CDR2 SVGAGI. Trimming cost V 8 bases and J 4 bases; bases outside gene matches: 11. The CDR3 is 15 amino acids. The CDR3 region is CASDIAGTSRETQYF. The CDR3 DNA reads as TGTGCCAGCGACATTGCCGGGACTAGCCGAGAGACCCAGTACTTC.